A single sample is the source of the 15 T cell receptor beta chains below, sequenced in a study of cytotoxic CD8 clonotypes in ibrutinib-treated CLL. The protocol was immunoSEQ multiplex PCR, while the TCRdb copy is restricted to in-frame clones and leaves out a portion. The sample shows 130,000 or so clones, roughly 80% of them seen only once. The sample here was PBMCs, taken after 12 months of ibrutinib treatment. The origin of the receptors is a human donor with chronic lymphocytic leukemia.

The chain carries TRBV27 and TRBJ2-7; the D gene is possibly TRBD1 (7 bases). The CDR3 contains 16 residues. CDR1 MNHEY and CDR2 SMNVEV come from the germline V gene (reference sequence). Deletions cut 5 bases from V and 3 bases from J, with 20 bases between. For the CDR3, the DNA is TGTGCCAGCAGTCCCCAATGGGCAGGGGGGCTCTACGAGCAGTACTTC. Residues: CASSPQWAGGLYEQYF.

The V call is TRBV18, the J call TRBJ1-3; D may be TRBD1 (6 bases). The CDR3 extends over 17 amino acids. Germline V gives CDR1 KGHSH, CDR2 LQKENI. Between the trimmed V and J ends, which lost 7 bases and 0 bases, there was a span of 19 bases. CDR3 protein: CASFPTPGAVSGNTIYF. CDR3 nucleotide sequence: TGTGCCAGCTTCCCCACCCCAGGGGCTGTCTCTGGAAACACCATATATTTT.

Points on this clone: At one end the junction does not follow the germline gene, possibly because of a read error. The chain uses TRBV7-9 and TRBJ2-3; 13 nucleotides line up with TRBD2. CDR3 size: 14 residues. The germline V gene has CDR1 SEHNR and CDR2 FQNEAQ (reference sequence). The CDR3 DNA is TGTGCCAGCAGCTCGGAATTCGTCACTAGCGGGAGGGTTTTT. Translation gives CASSSEFVTSGRVF.

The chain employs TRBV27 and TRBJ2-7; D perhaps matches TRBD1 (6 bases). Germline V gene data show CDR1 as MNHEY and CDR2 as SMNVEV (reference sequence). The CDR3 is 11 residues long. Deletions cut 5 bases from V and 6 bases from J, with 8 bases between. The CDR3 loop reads CASSTGIEQYF. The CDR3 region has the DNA TGTGCCAGCAGTACAGGGATCGAGCAGTACTTC.

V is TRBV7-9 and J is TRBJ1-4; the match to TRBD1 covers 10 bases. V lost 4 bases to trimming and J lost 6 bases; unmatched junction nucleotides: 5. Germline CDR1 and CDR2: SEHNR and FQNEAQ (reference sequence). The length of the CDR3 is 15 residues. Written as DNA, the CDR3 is TGTGCCAGCAGCTCCTCCGGGACAGGGGATGAAAAACTGTTTTTT. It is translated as CASSSSGTGDEKLFF.

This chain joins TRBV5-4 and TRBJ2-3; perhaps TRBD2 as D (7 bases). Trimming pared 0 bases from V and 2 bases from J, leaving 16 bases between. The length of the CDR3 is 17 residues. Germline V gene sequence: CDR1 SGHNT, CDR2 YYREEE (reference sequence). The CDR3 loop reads CASSLGSSGQPTDTQYF. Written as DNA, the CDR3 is TGTGCCAGCAGCTTGGGGTCTAGCGGACAGCCCACAGATACGCAGTATTTT.

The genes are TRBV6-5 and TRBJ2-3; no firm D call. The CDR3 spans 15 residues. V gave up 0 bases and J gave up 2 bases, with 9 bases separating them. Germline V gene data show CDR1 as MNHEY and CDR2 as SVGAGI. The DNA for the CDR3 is TGTGCCAGCAGTTACTCGAAGTTTTTCACAGATACGCAGTATTTT. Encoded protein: CASSYSKFFTDTQYF.

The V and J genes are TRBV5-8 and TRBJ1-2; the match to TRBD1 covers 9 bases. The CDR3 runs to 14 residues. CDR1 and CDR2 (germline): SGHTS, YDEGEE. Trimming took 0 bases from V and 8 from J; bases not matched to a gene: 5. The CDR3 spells CASSLVWTGVGYTF. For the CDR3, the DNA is TGTGCCAGCAGCTTGGTGTGGACAGGGGTGGGCTACACCTTC.

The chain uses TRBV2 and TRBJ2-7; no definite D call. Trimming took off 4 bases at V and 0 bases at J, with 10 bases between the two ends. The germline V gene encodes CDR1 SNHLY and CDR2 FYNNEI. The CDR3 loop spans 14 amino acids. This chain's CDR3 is CASSVPVSSYEQYF. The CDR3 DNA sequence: TGTGCCAGCAGTGTGCCAGTATCCTCCTACGAGCAGTACTTC. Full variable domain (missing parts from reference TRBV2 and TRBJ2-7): EPEVTQTPSHQVTQMGQEVILRCVPISNHLYFYWYRQILGQKVEFLVSFYNNEISEKSEIFDDQFSVERPDGSNFTLKIRSTKLEDSAMYFCASSVPVSSYEQYFGPGTRLTVT.

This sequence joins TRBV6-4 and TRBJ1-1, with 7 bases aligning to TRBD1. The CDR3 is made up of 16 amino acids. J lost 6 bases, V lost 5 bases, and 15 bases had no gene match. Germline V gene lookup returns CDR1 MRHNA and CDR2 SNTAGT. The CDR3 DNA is TGTGCCAGCAGTCCCTCGAAGGGGGCTTTAGTCCCTGAAGCTTTCTTT. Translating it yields CASSPSKGALVPEAFF.

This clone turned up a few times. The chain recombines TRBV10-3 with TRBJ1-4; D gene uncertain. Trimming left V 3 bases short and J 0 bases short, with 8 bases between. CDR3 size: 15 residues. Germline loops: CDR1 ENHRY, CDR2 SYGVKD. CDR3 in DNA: TGTGCCATCAGTGAATGGGCGGCAACTAATGAAAAACTGTTTTTT. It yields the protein CAISEWAATNEKLFF.

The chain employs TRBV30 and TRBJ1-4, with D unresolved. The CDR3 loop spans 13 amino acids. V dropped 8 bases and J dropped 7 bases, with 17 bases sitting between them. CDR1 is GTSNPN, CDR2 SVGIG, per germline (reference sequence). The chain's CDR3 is CAAWMREGEKLFF. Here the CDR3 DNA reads TGTGCCGCCTGGATGAGGGAAGGTGAAAAACTGTTTTTT.

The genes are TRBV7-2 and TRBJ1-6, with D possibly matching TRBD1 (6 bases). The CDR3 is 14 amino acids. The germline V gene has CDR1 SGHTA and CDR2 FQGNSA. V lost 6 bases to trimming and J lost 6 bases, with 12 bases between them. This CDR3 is CASRLQGFNSPLHF. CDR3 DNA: TGTGCCAGCAGGTTACAGGGCTTTAATTCACCCCTCCACTTT.

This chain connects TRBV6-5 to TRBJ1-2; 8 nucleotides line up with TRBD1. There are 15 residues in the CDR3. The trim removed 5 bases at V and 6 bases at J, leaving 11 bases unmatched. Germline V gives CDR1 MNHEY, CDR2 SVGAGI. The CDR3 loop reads CASSNRDRLRDGYTF. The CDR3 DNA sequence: TGTGCCAGCAGTAACCGGGACAGGTTAAGGGATGGCTACACCTTC.

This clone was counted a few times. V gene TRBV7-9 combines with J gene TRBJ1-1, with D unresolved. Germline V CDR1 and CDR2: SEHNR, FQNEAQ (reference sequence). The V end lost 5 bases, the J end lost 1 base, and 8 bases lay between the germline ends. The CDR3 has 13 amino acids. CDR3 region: CASSLNTNTEAFF. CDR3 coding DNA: TGTGCCAGCAGCCTCAACACGAACACTGAAGCTTTCTTT.